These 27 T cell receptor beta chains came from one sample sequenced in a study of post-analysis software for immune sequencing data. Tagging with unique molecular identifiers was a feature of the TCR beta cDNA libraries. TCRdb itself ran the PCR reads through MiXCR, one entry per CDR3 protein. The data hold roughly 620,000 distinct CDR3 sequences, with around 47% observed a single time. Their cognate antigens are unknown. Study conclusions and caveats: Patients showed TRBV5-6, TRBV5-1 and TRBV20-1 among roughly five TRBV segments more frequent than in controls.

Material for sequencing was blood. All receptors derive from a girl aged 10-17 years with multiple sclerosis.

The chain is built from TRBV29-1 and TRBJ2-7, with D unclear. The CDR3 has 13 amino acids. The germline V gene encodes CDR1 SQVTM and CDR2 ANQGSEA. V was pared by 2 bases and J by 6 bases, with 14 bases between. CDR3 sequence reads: CSVELGMRSEQYF. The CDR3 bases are TGCAGCGTTGAACTGGGGATGAGGAGCGAGCAGTACTTC.

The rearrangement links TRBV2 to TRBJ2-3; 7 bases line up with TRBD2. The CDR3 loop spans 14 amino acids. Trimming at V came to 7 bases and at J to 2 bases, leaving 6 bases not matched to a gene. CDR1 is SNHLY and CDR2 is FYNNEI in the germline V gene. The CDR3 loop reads CASTRGVLTDTQYF. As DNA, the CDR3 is TGTGCCAGCACTCGGGGGGTTCTCACAGATACGCAGTATTTT.

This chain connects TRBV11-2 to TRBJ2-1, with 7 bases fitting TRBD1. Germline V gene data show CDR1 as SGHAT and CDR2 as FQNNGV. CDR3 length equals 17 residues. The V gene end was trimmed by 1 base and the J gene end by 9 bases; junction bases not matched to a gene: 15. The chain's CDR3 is CASSLVGQNAPNGEQFF. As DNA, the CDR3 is TGTGCCAGCAGCTTAGTGGGACAGAACGCCCCTAATGGTGAGCAGTTCTTC.

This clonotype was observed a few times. Here the CDR3 reads CASSLGQFRTDTQYF. DNA for the CDR3: TGTGCCAGCAGTTTGGGACAGTTTAGAACAGATACGCAGTATTTT. The V call is TRBV6-5, the J call TRBJ2-3, with 7 positions matching TRBD1. The CDR3 has 15 amino acids. Germline trimming cut 4 bases from V and 3 bases from J; bases unmatched to any gene: 7. Germline V gene lookup returns CDR1 MNHEY and CDR2 SVGAGI.

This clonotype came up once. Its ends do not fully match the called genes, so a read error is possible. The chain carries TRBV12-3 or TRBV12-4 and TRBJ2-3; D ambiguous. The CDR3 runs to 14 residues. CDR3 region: CASKGEVSTDAQYF. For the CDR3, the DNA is TGTGCCAGCAAGGGCGAAGTGAGCACAGATGCGCAGTATTTT.

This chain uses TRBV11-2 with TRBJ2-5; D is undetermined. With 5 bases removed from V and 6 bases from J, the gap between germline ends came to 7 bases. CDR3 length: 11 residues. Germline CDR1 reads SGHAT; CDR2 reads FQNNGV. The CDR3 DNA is TGTGCCAGCAGCCTGGCGAAGACCCAGTACTTC. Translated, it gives CASSLAKTQYF.

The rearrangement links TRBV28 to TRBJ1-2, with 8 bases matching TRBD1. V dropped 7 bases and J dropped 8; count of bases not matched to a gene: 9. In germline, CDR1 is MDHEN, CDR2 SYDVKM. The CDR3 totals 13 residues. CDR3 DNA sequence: TGTGCCAGCACCCTACAGGGGGGATACGGCTACACCTTC. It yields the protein CASTLQGGYGYTF.

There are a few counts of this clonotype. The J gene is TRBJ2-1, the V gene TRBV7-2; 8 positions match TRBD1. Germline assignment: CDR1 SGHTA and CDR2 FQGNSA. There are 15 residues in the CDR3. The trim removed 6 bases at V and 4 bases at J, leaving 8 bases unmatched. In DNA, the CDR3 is TGTGCCAGCAGTTACGACAGGGGTGGGTACAATGAGCAGTTCTTC. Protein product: CASSYDRGGYNEQFF. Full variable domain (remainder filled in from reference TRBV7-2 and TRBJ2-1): GAGVSQSPSNKVTEKGKDVELRCDPISGHTALYWYRQSLGQGLEFLIYFQGNSAPDKSGLPSDRFSAERTGGSVSTLTIQRTQQEDSAVYLCASSYDRGGYNEQFFGPGTRLTVL.

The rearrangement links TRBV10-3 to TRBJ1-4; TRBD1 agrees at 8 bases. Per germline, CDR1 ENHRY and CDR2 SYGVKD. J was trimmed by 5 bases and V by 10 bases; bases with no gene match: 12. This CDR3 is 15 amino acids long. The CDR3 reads CATGTADRGNEKLFF. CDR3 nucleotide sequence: TGTGCCACCGGGACAGCCGACAGGGGAAATGAAAAACTGTTTTTT.

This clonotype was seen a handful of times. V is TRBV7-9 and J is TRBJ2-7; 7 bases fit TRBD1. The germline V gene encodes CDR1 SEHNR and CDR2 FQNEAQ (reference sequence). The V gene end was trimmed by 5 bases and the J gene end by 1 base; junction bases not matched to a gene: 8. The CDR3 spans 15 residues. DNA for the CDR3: TGTGCCAGCAGCCAGGCAACGACAGGGTCCTACGAGCAGTACTTC. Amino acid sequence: CASSQATTGSYEQYF.

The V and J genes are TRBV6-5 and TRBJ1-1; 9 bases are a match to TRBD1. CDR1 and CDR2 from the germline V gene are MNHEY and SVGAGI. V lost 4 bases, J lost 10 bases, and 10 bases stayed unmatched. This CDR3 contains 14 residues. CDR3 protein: CASSSPKNRGRAFF. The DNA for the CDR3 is TGTGCCAGCAGTTCGCCTAAAAACAGGGGGCGAGCTTTCTTT.

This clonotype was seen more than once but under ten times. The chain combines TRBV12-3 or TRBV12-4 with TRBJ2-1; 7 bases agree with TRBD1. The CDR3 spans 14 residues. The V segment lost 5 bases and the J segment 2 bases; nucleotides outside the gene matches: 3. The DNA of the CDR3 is TGTGCCAGCAGTCCCACAGGGGCCTACAATGAGCAGTTCTTC. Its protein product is CASSPTGAYNEQFF.

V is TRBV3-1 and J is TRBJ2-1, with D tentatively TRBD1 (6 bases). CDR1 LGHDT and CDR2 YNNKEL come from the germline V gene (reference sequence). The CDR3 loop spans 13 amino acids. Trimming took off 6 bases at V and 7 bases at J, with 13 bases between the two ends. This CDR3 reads CASSLYRANEQFF. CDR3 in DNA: TGTGCCAGCAGTTTGTACAGGGCGAATGAGCAGTTCTTC.

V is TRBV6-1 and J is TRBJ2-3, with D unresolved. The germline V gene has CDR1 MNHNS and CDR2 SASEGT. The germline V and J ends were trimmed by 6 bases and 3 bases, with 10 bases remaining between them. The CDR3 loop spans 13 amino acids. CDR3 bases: TGTGCCAGCAGGGAGATTAGAACAGATACGCAGTATTTT. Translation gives CASREIRTDTQYF.

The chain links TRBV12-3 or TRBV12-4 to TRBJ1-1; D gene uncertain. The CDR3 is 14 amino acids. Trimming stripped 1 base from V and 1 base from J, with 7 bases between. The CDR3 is CASSLGVTNTEAFF. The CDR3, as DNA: TGTGCCAGCAGTTTAGGGGTGACGAACACTGAAGCTTTCTTT.

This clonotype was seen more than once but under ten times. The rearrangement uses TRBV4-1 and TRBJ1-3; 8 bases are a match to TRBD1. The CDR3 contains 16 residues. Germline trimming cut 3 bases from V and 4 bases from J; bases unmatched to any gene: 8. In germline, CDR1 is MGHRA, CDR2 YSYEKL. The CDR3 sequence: CASSHPPRDRGNTIYF. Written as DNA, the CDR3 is TGCGCCAGCAGCCACCCGCCCCGGGACAGGGGAAACACCATATATTTT.

CDR3 protein: CASSYSNRGIGSPLHF. DNA of the CDR3: TGTGCCAGCAGTTACTCGAACAGGGGGATTGGATCACCCCTCCACTTT. The chain couples TRBV6-6 to TRBJ1-6; 8 nucleotides agree with TRBD1. Germline assignment: CDR1 MNHNY and CDR2 SVGAGI (reference sequence). There are 16 residues in the CDR3. V lost 0 bases to trimming and J lost 10 bases; unmatched junction nucleotides: 8.

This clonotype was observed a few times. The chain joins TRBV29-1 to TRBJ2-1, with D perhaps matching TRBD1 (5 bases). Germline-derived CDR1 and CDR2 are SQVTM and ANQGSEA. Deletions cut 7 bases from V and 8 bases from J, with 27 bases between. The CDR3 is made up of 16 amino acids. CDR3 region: CSAWRWGLRNEDEQFF. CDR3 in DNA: TGCAGCGCCTGGAGATGGGGCCTACGGAATGAGGATGAGCAGTTCTTC.

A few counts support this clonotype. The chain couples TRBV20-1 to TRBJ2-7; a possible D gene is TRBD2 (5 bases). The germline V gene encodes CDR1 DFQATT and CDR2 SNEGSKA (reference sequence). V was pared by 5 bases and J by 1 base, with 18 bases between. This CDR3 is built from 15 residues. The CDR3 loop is CSARKGTDYSYEQYF. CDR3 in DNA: TGCAGTGCTCGAAAAGGAACAGACTATTCCTACGAGCAGTACTTC.

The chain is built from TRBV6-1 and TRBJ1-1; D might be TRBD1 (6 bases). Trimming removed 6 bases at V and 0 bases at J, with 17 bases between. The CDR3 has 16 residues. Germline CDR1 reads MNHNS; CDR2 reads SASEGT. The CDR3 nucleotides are TGTGCCAGCAGCTCCCCGGGACAAGAACTGAACACTGAAGCTTTCTTT. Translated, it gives CASSSPGQELNTEAFF.

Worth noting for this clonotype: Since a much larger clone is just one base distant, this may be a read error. The DNA of the CDR3 is TGTGCCAGCAGTCTCTTTACTTGTGAAAAACTGTTTTTT. This gives the protein CASSLFTCEKLFF. V usage is TRBV6-5 and J usage is TRBJ1-4; D call uncertain. Germline V gene data show CDR1 as MNHEY and CDR2 as SVGAGI. The V gene lost 5 bases and the J gene lost 7 bases, with 11 bases spanning the gap. The CDR3 spans 13 residues.

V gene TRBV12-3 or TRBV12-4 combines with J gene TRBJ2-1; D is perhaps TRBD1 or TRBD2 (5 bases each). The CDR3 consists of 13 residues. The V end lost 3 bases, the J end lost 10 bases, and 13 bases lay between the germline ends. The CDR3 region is CASSFNERGEQFF. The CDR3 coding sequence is TGTGCCAGCAGTTTTAACGAACGGGGCGAGCAGTTCTTC.

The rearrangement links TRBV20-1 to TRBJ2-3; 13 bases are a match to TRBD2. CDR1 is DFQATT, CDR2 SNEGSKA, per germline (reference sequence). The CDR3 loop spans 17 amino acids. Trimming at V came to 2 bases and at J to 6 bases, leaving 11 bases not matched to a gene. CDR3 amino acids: CSARIYGTSGKWDTQYF. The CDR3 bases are TGCAGTGCTAGAATCTATGGGACTAGCGGGAAGTGGGATACGCAGTATTTT.

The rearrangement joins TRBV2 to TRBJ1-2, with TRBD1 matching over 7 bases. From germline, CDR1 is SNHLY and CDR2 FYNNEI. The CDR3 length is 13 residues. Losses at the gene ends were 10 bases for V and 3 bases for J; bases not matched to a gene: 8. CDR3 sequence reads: CATKGALDYGYTF. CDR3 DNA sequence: TGTGCCACTAAGGGGGCATTGGACTATGGCTACACCTTC.

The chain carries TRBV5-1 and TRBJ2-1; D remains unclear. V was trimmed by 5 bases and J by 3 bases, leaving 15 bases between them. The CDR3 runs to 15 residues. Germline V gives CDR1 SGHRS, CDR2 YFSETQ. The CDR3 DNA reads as TGCGCCAGCAGTCTCCGGGCCGAGATCTACAATGAGCAGTTCTTC. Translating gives CASSLRAEIYNEQFF.

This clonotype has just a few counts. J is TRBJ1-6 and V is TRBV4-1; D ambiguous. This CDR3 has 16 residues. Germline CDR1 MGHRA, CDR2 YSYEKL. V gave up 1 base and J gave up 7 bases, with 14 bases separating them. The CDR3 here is CASSQGRTDGNSPLHF. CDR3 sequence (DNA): TGCGCCAGCAGCCAAGGTAGGACGGATGGGAATTCACCCCTCCACTTT.

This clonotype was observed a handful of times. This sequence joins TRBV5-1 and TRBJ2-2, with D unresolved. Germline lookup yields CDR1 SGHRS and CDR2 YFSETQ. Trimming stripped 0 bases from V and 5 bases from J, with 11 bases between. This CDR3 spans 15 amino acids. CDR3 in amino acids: CASSLGRSRTGELFF. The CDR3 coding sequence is TGCGCCAGCAGCTTGGGTCGCAGCAGAACCGGGGAGCTGTTTTTT.